The entry below describes one T cell receptor (beta chain). The time point was: patch test 3, about 24 weeks after DPC sensitization. The treatment was: therapeutic diphenylcyclopropenone sensitization with weekly scalp DPC. The sample is drawn from a study of human T cells and chemical hapten exposure. A single record per CDR3 protein comes from TCRdb applying MiXCR to the RACE reads. Here the sample spans 150,000 to 200,000 distinct CDR3 sequences, 25% to 35% being singletons. The input for sequencing was whole blood, taken in connection with sensitization to the hapten diphenylcyclopropenone (DPC). The receptor was derived from a young woman with alopecia areata. Some clones in this sample may be carry-over from other donors' samples.

The CDR3 nucleotides read TGCGCCAGCAGCCAACCGCTCTCTACCGGGGAGCTGTTTTTT. It codes for CASSQPLSTGELFF. J is TRBJ2-2 and V is TRBV4-1, with D uncertain. The V gene lost 2 bases and the J gene lost 5 bases, with 9 bases spanning the gap. The CDR3 is 14 residues long. The germline CDR1 and CDR2 sequences are MGHRA and YSYEKL.